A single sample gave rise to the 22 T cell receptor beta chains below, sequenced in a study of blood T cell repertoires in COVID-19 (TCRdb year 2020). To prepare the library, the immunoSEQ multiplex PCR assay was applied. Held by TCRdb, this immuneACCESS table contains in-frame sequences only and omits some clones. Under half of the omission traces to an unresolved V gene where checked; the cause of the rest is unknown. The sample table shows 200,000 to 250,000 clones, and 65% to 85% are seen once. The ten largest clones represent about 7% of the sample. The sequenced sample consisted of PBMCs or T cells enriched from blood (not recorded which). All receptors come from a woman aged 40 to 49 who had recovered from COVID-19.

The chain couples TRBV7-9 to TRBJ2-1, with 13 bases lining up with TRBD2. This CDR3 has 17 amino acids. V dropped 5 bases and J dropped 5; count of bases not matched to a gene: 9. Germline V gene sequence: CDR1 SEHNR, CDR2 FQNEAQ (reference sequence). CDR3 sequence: CASSPRTSGSPHNEQFF. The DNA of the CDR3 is TGTGCCAGCAGCCCAAGGACTAGCGGGAGTCCCCACAATGAGCAGTTCTTC.

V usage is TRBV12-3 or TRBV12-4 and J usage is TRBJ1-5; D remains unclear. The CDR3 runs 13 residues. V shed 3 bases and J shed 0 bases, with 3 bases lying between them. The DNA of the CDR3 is TGTGCCAGCAGTTTTATTAGCAATCAGCCCCAGCATTTT. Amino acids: CASSFISNQPQHF.

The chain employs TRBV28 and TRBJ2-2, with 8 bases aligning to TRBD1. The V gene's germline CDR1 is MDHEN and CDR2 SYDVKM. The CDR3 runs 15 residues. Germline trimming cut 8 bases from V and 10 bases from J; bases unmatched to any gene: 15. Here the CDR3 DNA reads TGTGCCAGCCTCCGAGGTACAGGGGGTTCGGCGGAGCTGTTTTTT. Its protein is CASLRGTGGSAELFF.

The CDR3 spells CASSLRPGLAGGSNEQFF. The DNA for the CDR3 is TGTGCCAGCAGCTTAAGACCGGGACTAGCGGGAGGAAGCAATGAGCAGTTCTTC. The V call is TRBV11-3, the J call TRBJ2-1, with TRBD2 matching over 15 bases. V lost 2 bases, J lost 6 bases, and 8 bases stayed unmatched. This CDR3 contains 18 residues. CDR1 is SGHNT, CDR2 YENEEA, per germline.

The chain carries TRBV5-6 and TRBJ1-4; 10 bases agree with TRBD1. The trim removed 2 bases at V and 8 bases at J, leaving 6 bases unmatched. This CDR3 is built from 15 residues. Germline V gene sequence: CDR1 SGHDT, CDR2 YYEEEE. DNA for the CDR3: TGTGCCAGCAGCTTAGTCGGGACAGGGGACGAAAAACTGTTTTTT. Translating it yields CASSLVGTGDEKLFF. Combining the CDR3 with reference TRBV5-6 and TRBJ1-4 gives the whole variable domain DAGVTQSPTHLIKTRGQQVTLRCSPKSGHDTVSWYQQALGQGPQFIFQYYEEEERQRGNFPDRFSGHQFPNYSSELNVNALLLGDSALYLCASSLVGTGDEKLFFGSGTQLSVL.

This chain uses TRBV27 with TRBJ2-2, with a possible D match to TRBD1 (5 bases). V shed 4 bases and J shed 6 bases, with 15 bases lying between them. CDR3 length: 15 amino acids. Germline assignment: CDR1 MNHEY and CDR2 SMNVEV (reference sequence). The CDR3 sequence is CASSSQDGISGELFF. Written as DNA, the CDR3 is TGTGCCAGCAGTTCACAGGACGGCATATCCGGGGAGCTGTTTTTT.

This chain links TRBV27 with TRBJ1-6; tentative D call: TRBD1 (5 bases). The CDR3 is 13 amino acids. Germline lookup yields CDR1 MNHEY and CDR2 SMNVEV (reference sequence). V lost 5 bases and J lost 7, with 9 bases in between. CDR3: CASSPGWNSPLHF. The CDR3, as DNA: TGTGCCAGCAGTCCAGGGTGGAATTCACCCCTCCACTTT.

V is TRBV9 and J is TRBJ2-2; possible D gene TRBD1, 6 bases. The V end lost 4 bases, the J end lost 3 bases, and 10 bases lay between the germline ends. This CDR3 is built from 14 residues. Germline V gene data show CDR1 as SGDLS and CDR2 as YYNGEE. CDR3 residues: CASSPQGYTGELFF. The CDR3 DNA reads TGTGCCAGCAGCCCCCAGGGGTACACCGGGGAGCTGTTTTTT.

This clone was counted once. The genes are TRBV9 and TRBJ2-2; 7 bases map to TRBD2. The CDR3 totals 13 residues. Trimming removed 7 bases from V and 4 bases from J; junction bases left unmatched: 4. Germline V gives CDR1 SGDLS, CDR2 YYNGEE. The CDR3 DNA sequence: TGTGCCAGCGGGACTACGACCACCGGGGAGCTGTTTTTT. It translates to CASGTTTTGELFF.

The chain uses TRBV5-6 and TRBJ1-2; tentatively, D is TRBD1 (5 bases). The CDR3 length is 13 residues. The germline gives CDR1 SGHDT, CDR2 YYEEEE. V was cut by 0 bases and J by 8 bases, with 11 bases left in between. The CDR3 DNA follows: TGTGCCAGCAGCTTGGTCGGGGGGGACGGCTACACCTTC. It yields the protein CASSLVGGDGYTF.

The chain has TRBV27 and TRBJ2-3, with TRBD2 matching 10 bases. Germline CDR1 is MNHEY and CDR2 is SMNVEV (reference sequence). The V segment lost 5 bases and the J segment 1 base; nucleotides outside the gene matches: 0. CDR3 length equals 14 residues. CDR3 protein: CASSTSGGTDTQYF. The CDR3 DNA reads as TGTGCCAGCAGTACTAGCGGGGGCACAGATACGCAGTATTTT.

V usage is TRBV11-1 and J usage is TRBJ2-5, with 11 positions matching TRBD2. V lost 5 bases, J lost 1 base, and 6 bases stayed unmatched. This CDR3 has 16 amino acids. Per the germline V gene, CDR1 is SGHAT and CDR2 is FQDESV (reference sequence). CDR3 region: CASSENSGRAQETQYF. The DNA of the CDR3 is TGTGCCAGCAGCGAGAATAGCGGGAGGGCCCAAGAGACCCAGTACTTC.

CDR3 amino acids: CASSFRAGYEQYV. DNA for the CDR3: TGTGCCAGCAGTTTCAGGGCTGGATACGAGCAGTACGTC. The gene calls are TRBV28 and TRBJ2-7, with D possibly TRBD1 on 5 matching bases. Trimming pared 3 bases from V and 4 bases from J, leaving 10 bases between. The CDR3 covers 13 residues. CDR1 and CDR2 (germline): MDHEN, SYDVKM.

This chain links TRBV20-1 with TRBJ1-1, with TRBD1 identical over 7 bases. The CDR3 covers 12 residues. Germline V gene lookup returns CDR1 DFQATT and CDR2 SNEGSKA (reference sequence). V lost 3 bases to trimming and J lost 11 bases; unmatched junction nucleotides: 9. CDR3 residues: CSASTEGARAFF. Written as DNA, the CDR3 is TGCAGTGCTAGTACTGAGGGGGCTCGGGCTTTCTTT.

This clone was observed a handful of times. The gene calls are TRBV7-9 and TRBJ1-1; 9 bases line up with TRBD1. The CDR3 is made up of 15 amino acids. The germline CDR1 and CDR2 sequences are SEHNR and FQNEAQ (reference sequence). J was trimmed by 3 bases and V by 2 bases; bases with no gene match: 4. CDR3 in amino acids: CASSLTGGADTEAFF. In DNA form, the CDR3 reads TGTGCCAGCAGCTTAACAGGGGGCGCGGACACTGAAGCTTTCTTT.

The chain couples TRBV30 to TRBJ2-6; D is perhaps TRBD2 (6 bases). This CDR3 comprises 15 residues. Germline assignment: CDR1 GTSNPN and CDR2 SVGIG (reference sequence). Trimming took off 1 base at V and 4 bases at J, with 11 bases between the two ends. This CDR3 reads CAWSDGGGGANVLTF. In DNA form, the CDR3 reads TGTGCCTGGAGTGATGGGGGAGGAGGGGCCAACGTCCTGACTTTC. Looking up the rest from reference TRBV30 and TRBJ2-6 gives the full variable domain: SQTIHQWPATLVQPVGSPLSLECTVEGTSNPNLYWYRQAAGRGLQLLFYSVGIGQISSEVPQNLSASRPQDRQFILSSKKLLLSDSGFYLCAWSDGGGGANVLTFGAGSRLTVL.

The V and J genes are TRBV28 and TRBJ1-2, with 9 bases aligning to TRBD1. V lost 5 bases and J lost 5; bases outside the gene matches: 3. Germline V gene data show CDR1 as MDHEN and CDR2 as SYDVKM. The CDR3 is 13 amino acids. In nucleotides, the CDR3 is TGTGCCAGCAGTCTTGGGACAGGGTATGGCTACACCTTC. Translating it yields CASSLGTGYGYTF.

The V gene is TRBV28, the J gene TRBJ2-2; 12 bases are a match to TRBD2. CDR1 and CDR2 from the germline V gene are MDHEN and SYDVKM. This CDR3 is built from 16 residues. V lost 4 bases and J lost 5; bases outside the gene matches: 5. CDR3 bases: TGTGCCAGCAGTTCCCAAGGACTAGCGGGAACCGGGGAGCTGTTTTTT. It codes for CASSSQGLAGTGELFF.

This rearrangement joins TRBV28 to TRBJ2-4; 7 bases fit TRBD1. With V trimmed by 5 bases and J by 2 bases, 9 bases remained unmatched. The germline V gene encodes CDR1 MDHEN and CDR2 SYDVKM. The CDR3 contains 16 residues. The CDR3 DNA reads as TGTGCCAGCAGTCCGTTTGAGACAGGGACCAAAAACATTCAGTACTTC. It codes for CASSPFETGTKNIQYF.

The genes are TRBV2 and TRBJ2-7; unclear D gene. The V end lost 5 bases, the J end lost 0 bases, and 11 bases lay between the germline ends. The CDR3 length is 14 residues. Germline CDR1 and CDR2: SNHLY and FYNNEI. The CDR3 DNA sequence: TGTGCCAGCAGTCCCCTGACAATCTCCTACGAGCAGTACTTC. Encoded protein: CASSPLTISYEQYF. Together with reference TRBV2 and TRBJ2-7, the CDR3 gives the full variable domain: EPEVTQTPSHQVTQMGQEVILRCVPISNHLYFYWYRQILGQKVEFLVSFYNNEISEKSEIFDDQFSVERPDGSNFTLKIRSTKLEDSAMYFCASSPLTISYEQYFGPGTRLTVT.

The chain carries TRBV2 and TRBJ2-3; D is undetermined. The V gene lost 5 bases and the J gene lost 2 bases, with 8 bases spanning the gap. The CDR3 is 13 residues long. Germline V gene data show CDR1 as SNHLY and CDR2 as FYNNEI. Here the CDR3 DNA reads TGTGCCAGCAGTTTCGAGTCCACAGATACGCAGTATTTT. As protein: CASSFESTDTQYF.

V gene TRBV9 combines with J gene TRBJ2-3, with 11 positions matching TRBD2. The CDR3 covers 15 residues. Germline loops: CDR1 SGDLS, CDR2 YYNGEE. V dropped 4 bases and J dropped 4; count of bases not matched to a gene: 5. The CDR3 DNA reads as TGTGCCAGCAGCACTAGCGGGAGCCCCGCAGATACGCAGTATTTT. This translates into CASSTSGSPADTQYF.